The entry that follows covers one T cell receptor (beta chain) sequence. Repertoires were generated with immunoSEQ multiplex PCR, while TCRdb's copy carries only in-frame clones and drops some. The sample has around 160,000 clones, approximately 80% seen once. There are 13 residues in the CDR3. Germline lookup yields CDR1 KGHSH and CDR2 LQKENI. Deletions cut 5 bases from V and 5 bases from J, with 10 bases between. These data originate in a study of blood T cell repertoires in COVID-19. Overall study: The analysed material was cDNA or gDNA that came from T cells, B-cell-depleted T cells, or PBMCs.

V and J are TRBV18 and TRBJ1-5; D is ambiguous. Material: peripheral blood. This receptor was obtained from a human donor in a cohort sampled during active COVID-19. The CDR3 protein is CASSFLRDQPQHF. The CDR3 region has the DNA TGTGCCAGCTCATTCCTGCGCGATCAGCCCCAGCATTTT.